Listed here is a single TCR beta chain. CDR3 length: 14 amino acids. The data originate from a study of blood T cell repertoires in COVID-19. About the study: Donors in the United States, Italy and Spain gave samples during acute or convalescent COVID-19. PBMCs, B-cell-depleted T cells, or T cells provided the cDNA or gDNA that made up the material.

Original processing methods: It was from reference gene primer amplification that nucleated cell counts were estimated. TCRdb keeps only in-frame clones here, not all; method: immunoSEQ multiplex PCR. V, J and clone size derive from that table, while D and trimming were established from the DNA sequence. The table has 110,000 to 150,000 clones, 81% seen once. The sequence came from a human donor in a cohort sampled during active COVID-19. The chain is built from TRBV23-1 and TRBJ2-1; TRBD1 agrees at 10 bases. TRBV23-1 is recorded as an ORF, its role being uncertain. Sequenced material: peripheral blood. CDR3: CVAGPGTGANEQFF. In DNA form, the CDR3 reads TGCGTCGCGGGGCCCGGGACAGGGGCCAATGAGCAGTTCTTC.